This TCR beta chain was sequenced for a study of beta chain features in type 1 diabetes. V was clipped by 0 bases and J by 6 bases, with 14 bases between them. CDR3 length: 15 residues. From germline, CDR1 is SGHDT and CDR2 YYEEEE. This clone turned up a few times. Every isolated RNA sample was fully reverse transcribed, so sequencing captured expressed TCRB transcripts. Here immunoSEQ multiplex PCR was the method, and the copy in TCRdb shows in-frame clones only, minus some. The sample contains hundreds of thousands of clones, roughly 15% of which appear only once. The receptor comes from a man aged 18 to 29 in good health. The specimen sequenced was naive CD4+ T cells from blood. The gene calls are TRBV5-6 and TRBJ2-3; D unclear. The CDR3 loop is CASSLAVPGWDTQYF. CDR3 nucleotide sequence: TGTGCCAGCAGCTTGGCCGTTCCGGGCTGGGATACGCAGTATTTT.